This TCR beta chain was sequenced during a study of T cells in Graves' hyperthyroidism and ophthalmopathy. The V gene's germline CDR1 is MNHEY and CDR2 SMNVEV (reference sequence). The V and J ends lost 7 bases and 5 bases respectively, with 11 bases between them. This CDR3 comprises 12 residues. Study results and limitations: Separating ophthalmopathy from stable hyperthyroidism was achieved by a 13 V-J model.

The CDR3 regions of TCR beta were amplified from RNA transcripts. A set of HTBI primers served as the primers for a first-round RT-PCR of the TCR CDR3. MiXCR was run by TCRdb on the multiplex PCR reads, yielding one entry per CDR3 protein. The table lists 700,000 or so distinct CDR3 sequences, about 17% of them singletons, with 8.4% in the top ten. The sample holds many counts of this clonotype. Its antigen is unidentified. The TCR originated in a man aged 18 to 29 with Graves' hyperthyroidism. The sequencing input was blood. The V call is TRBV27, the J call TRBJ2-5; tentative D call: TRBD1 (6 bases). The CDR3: CASMAGVETQYF. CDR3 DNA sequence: TGTGCCAGCATGGCAGGGGTCGAGACCCAGTACTTC.